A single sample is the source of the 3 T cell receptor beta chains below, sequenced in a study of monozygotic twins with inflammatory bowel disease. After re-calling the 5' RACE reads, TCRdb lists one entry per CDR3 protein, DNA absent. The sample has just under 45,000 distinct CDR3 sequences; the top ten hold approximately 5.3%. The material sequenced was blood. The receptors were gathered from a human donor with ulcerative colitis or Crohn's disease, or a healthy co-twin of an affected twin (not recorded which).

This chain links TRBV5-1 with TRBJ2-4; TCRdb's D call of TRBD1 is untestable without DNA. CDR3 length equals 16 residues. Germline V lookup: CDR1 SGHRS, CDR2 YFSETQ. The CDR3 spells CASSLLLTGSGDIQYF.

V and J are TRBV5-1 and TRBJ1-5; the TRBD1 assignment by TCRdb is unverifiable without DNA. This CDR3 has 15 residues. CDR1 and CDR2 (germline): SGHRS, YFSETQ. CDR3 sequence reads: CASSPGQYSNQPQHF.

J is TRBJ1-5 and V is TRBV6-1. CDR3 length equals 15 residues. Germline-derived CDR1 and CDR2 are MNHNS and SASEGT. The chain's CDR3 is CASKRDSYSNQPQHF.